This TCR beta chain was recovered during a study of blood T cells in healthy people across ages. Study details: Roughly one uniquely barcoded beta molecule per two T cells was captured.

On this clonotype itself: It may be a read error: a sequence one base away is much more abundant.

Deletions cut 6 bases from V and 5 bases from J, with 14 bases between. CDR1 and CDR2 (germline): MNHEY, SVGAGI. The CDR3 length is 14 residues. A sample-barcoded 5' primer and a J-beta primer mix were used in a second PCR of about 6 to 12 cycles. TCRdb independently ran MiXCR on the 5' RACE reads; one entry per CDR3 protein. This repertoire shows some 550,000 distinct CDR3 sequences, around 48% found once; its top ten account for approximately 25%. The rearrangement joins TRBV6-5 to TRBJ2-1; TRBD2 is a possible D gene (5 bases). The sequence was collected from an older man in good health. Sequencing was carried out using blood. The CDR3, as DNA: TGTGCCAGCAGCCCCTCGACTACACACAATGAGCAGTTCTTC. As protein: CASSPSTTHNEQFF.